This T cell receptor beta chain was recorded in a study of blood T cells in healthy people across ages. A J-beta primer mix and a sample-barcoded 5' primer were used in a second PCR of roughly 6 to 12 cycles. TCRdb re-called the 5' RACE reads through MiXCR, storing one row per CDR3 protein. The sample lists roughly 800,000 distinct CDR3 sequences, about a quarter seen once, with roughly 3.1% in the top ten. This CDR3 comprises 15 residues. CDR1 is DFQATT, CDR2 SNEGSKA, per germline (reference sequence). The trim removed 1 base at V and 2 bases at J, leaving 4 bases unmatched. These data were likewise used in another study, on T cells of mothers and their children.

The TCR sequence derives from a boy aged 5-17 years in good health. The sequenced sample consisted of blood. The chain recombines TRBV20-1 with TRBJ2-7; TRBD2 matches at 11 bases. CDR3 nucleotides: TGCAGTGCTAGAGCGCTAGCGGGGGGCCCCTACGAGCAGTACTTC. Protein sequence: CSARALAGGPYEQYF.